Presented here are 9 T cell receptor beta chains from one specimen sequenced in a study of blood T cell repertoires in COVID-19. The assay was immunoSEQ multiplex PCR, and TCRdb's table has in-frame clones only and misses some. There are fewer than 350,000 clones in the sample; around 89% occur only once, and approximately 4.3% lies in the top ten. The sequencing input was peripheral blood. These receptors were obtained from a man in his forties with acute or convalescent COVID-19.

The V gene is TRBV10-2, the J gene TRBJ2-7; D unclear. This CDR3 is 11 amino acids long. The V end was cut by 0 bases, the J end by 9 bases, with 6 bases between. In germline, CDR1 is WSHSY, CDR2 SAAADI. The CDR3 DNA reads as TGCGCCAGCAGTGAGTCGAGAGGGCAGTACTTC. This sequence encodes CASSESRGQYF.

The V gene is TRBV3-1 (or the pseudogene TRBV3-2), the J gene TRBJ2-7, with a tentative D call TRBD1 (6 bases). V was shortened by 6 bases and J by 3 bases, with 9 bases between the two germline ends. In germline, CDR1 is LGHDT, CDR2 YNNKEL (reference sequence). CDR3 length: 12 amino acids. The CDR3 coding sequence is TGTGCCAGCAGGCAGGGGAGCTACGAGCAGTACTTC. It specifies CASRQGSYEQYF.

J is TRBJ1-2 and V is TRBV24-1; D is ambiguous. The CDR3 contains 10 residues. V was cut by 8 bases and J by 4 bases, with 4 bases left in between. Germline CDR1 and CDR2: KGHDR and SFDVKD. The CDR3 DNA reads TGTGCCACCAACGGCTATGGCTACACCTTC. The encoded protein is CATNGYGYTF.

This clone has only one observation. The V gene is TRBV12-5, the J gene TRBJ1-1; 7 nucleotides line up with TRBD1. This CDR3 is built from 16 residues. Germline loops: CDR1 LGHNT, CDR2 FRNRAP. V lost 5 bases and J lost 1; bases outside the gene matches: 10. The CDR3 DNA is TGTGCTAGTGGTGGAGGGCCGGGACAGCAGAACACTGAAGCTTTCTTT. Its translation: CASGGGPGQQNTEAFF. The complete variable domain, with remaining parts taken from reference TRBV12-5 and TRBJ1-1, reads DARVTQTPRHKVTEMGQEVTMRCQPILGHNTVFWYRQTMMQGLELLAYFRNRAPLDDSGMPKDRFSAEMPDATLATLKIQPSEPRDSAVYFCASGGGPGQQNTEAFFGQGTRLTVV.

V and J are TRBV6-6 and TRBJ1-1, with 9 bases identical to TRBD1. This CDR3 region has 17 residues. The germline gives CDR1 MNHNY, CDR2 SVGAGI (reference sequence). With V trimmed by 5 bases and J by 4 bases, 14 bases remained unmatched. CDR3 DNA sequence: TGTGCCAGCAGTCCCGGTACCATACAGGGGGCCAGCACTGAAGCTTTCTTT. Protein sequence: CASSPGTIQGASTEAFF.

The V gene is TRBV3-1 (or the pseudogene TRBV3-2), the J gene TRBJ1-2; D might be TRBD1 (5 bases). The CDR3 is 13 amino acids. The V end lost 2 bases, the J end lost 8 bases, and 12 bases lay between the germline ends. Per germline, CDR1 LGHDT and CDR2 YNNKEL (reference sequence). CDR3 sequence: CASSQNRREGYTF. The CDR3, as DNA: TGTGCCAGCAGCCAAAACAGGAGGGAAGGCTACACCTTC.

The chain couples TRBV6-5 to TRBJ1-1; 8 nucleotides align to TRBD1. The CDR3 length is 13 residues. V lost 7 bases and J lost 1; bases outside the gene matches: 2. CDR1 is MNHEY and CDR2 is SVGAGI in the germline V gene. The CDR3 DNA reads TGTGCCAGCAACAGGGGGACGAACACTGAAGCTTTCTTT. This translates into CASNRGTNTEAFF.

CDR3 sequence: CASSVQGSNTGELFF. CDR3 in DNA: TGTGCCAGCAGTGTACAGGGTAGTAACACCGGGGAGCTGTTTTTT. The chain joins TRBV6-4 to TRBJ2-2; D perhaps matches TRBD1 (6 bases). With 4 bases removed from V and 2 bases from J, the gap between germline ends came to 11 bases. This CDR3 has 15 residues. The germline V gene encodes CDR1 MRHNA and CDR2 SNTAGT.

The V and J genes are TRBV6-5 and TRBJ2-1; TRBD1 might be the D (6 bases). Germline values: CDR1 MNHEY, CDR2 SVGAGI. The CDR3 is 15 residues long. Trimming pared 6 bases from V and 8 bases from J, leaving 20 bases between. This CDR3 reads CASSWGRVPGDEQFF. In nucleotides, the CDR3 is TGTGCCAGCAGCTGGGGGCGGGTCCCAGGGGATGAGCAGTTCTTC.